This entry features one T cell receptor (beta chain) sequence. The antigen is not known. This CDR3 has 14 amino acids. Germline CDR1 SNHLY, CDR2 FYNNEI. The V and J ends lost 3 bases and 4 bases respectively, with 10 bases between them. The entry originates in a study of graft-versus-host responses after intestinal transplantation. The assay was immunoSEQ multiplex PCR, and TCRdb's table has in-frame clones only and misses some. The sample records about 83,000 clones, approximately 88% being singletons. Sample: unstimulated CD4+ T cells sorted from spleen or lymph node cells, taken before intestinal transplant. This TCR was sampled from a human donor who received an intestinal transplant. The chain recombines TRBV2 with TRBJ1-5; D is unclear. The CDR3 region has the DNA TGTGCCAGCAGTGAGAGTCAGGCGAATCAGCCCCAGCATTTT. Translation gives CASSESQANQPQHF.